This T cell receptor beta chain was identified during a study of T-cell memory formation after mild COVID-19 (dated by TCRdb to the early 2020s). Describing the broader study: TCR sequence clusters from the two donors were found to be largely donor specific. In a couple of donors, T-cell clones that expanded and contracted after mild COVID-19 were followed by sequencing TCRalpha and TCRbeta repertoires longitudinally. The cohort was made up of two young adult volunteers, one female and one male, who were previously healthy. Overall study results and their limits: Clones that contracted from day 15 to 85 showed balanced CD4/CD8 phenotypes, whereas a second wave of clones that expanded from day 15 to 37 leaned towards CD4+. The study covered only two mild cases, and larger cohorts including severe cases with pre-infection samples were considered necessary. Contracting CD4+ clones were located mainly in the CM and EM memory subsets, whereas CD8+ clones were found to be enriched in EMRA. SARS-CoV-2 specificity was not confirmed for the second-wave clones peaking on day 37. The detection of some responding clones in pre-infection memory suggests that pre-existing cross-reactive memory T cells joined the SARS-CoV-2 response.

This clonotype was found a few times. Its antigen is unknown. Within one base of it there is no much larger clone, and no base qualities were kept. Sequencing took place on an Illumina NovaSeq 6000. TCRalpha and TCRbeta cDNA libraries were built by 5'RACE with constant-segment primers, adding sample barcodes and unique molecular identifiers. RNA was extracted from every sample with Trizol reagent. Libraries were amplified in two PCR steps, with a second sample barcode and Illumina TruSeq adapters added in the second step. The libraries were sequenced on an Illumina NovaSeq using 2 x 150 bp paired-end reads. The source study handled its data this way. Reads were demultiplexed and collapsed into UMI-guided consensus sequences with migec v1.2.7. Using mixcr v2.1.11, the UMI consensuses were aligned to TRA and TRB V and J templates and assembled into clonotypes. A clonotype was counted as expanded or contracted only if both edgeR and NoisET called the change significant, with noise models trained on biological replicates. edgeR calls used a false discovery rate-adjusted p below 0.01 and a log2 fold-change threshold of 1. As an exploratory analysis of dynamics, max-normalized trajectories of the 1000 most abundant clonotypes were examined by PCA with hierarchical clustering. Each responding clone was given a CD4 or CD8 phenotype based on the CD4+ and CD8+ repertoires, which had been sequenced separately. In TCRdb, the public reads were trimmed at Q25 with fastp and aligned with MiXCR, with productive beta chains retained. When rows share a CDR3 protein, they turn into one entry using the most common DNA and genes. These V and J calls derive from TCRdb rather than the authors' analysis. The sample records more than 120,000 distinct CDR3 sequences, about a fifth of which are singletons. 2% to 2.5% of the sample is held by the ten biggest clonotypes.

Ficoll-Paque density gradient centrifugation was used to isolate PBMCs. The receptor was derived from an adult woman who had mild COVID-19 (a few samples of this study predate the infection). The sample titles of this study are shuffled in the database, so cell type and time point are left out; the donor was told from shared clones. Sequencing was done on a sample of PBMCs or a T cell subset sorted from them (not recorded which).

The CDR3 reads CSVSRLTGGSYEQYF. The DNA sequence is given as TGCAGCGTTAGTCGTCTCACAGGGGGGTCCTACGAGCAGTACTTC. The chain joins TRBV29-1 to TRBJ2-7, and 8 bases in between align with TRBD1. The germline V gene gives CDR1 as SQVTM and CDR2 as ANQGSEA. For this chain, trimming is 5 bases at the V end and 1 base at the J end, and the number of junction bases without a gene match is 10. There are 15 amino acids in the CDR3, from cysteine to phenylalanine inclusive. Just CDR3 DNA is preserved here, 45 bases in frame from base 1.